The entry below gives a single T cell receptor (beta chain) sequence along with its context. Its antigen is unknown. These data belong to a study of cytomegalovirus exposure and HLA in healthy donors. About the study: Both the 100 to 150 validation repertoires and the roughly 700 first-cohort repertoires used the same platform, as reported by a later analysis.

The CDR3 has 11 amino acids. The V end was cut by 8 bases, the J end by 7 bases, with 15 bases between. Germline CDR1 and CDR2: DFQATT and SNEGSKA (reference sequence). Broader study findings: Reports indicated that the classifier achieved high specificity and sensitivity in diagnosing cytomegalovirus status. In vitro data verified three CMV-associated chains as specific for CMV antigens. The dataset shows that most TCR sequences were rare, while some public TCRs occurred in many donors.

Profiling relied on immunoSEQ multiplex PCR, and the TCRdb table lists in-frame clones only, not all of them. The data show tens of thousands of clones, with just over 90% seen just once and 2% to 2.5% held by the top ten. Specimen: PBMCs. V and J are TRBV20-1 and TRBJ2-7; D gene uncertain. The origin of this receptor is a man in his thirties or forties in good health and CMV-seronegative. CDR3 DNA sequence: TGCAGTTCTCCAAACCGAGAAGAGCAGTACTTC. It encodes CSSPNREEQYF.